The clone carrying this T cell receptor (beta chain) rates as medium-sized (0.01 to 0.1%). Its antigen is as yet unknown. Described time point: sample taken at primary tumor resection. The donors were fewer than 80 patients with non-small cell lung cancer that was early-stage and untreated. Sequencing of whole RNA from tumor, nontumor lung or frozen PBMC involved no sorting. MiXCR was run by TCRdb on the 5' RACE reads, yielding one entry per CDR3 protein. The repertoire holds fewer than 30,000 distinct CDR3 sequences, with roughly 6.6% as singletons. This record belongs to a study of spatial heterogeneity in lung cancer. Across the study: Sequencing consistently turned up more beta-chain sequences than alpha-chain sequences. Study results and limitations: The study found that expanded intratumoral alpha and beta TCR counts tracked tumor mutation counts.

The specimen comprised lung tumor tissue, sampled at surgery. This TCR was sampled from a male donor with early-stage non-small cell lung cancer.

The CDR3, as DNA: TGTGCCAGCAGTCCGGGACCGCCGCCTGAAGCTTTCTTT. The encoded protein is CASSPGPPPEAFF. This chain uses TRBV11-2 with TRBJ1-1; D is perhaps TRBD1 (5 bases). Germline CDR1 and CDR2: SGHAT and FQNNGV. CDR3 length equals 13 residues. V lost 6 bases to trimming and J lost 6 bases, with 14 bases between them. The full variable domain, rest sourced from reference TRBV11-2 and TRBJ1-1, is EAGVAQSPRYKIIEKRQSVAFWCNPISGHATLYWYQQILGQGPKLLIQFQNNGVVDDSQLPKDRFSAERLKGVDSTLKIQPAKLEDSAVYLCASSPGPPPEAFFGQGTRLTVV.